Presented here are 6 T cell receptor beta chains from one specimen sequenced in a study of T-cell reconstitution after alpha-beta-depleted transplantation in children. Unique molecular identifiers tagged the TCRbeta library. TCRdb re-called the PCR reads through MiXCR, storing one row per CDR3 protein. The sample holds under 850,000 distinct CDR3 sequences; around 12% are singletons and the top ten take 0.75% to 0.85%. Sequencing used PBMCs, obtained before TCRalphabeta/CD19-depleted stem cell transplant. The receptor source for this set is a girl aged 2 to 10 with congenital amegakaryocytic thrombocytopenia, due to receive a stem cell transplant.

This clonotype was found a few times. The chain couples TRBV21-1 to TRBJ1-5; TRBD1 is the table's D call and was not checked against the DNA. TRBV21-1 is a listed pseudogene. This CDR3 is 21 amino acids long. The CDR3 sequence is CASSKKGDPGQGGYSNQPQHF. In DNA form, the CDR3 reads TGTGCCAGCAGCAAAAAGGGAGATCCGGGACAAGGAGGTTATAGCAATCAGCCCCAGCATTTT.

The V call is TRBV7-9, the J call TRBJ1-2, with 7 bases lining up with TRBD1. Per the germline V gene, CDR1 is SEHNR and CDR2 is FQNEAQ (reference sequence). The CDR3 runs 13 residues. Trimming at V came to 7 bases and at J to 5 bases, leaving 7 bases not matched to a gene. The CDR3 loop is CASTRTGFYGYTF. CDR3 sequence (DNA): TGTGCCAGCACCCGGACAGGTTTTTATGGCTACACCTTC.

This clonotype was seen ten or more times. The rearrangement joins TRBV12-3 or TRBV12-4 to TRBJ2-3; D unresolved. The V end lost 8 bases, the J end lost 2 bases, and 11 bases lay between the germline ends. CDR3 length: 13 amino acids. Here the CDR3 DNA reads TGTGCCAGCGAATTTACGGACACAGATACGCAGTATTTT. It is translated as CASEFTDTDTQYF.

This sequence joins TRBV6-1 and TRBJ2-7; D is possibly TRBD2 (7 bases). Trimming took off 3 bases at V and 3 bases at J, with 12 bases between the two ends. The CDR3 runs 14 residues. Looked up from germline, CDR1 is MNHNS and CDR2 is SASEGT. The CDR3 nucleotides are TGTGCCAGCAGTGAGACGGGGGGACACTACGAGCAGTACTTC. Translation: CASSETGGHYEQYF.

The chain combines TRBV29-1 with TRBJ1-1; D uncertain. CDR1 SQVTM and CDR2 ANQGSEA come from the germline V gene. The V end lost 6 bases, the J end lost 7 bases, and 12 bases lay between the germline ends. This CDR3 has 11 residues. The CDR3 region has the DNA TGCAGCGTGACTTACACGGTTGAAGCTTTCTTT. Protein: CSVTYTVEAFF.

This clonotype was found many times. In nucleotides, the CDR3 is TGCGCCAGCAGGATGGACAGGCCTCCGAATGAGCAGTTCTTC. It codes for CASRMDRPPNEQFF. The chain carries TRBV10-2 and TRBJ2-1; 7 nucleotides line up with TRBD1. Germline V gives CDR1 WSHSY, CDR2 SAAADI. Trimming at V came to 6 bases and at J to 7 bases, leaving 9 bases not matched to a gene. The CDR3 consists of 14 residues.